This T cell receptor (beta chain) was obtained from a study of blood T cell repertoires in COVID-19. Study background: Some COVID-19 samples were acute and others convalescent; all came from the United States, Italy and Spain.

The CDR3 extends over 13 amino acids. V gave up 1 base and J gave up 6 bases; unmatched junction bases: 0. Generated by immunoSEQ multiplex PCR, the TCRdb table keeps only in-frame clones and is missing some. The sample records hundreds of thousands of clones, more than 80% being singletons. The source material was peripheral blood. The source is a woman younger than 30 with acute or convalescent COVID-19. The chain uses TRBV12-3 or TRBV12-4 and TRBJ2-1; 7 nucleotides line up with TRBD2. Here the CDR3 DNA reads TGTGCCAGCAGTTTAGGCGGGGGCAATGAGCAGTTCTTC. Encoded protein: CASSLGGGNEQFF.